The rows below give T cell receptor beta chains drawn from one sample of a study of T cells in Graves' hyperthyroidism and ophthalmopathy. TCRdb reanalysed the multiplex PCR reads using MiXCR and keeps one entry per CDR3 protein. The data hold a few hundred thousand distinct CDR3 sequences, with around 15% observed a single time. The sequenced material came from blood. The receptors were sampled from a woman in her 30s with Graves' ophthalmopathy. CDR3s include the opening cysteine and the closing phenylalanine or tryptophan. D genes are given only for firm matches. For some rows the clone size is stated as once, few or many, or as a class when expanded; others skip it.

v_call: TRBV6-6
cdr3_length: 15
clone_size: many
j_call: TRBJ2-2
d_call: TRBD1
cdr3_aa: CASSYDRGQSGELFF
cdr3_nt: TGTGCCAGCAGTTACGACAGGGGACAGTCCGGGGAGCTGTTTTTT

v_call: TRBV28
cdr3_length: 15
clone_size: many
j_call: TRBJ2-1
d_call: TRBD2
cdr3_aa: CASRGSGGPYNEQFF
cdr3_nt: TGTGCCAGCAGGGGTAGCGGGGGGCCTTACAATGAGCAGTTCTTC

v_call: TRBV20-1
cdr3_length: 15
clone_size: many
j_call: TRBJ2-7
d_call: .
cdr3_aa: CSAYPGAGHSYEQYF
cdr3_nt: TGCAGTGCCTACCCAGGGGCAGGGCACTCCTACGAGCAGTACTTC

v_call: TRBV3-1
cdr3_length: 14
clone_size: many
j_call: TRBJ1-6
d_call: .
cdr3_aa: CASSLGTGYSPLHF
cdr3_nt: TGTGCCAGCAGCCTCGGGACTGGTTATTCACCCCTCCACTTT

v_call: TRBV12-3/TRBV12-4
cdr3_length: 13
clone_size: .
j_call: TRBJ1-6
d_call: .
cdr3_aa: CASSFRLNSPLHF
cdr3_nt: TGTGCCAGCAGTTTTAGACTTAATTCACCCCTCCACTTT

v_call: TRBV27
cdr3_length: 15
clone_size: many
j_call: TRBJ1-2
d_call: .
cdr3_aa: CASSLKPDSSYGYTF
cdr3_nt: TGTGCCAGCAGTTTAAAGCCCGACAGTAGTTATGGCTACACCTTC

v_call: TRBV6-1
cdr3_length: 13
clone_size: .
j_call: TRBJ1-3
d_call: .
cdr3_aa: CASSQEPGNTIYF
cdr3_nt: TGTGCCAGCTCGCAGGAACCTGGAAACACCATATATTTT

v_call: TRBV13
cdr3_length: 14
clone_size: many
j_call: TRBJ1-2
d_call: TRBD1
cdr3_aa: CASSFLRTGGGYTF
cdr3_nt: TGTGCCAGCAGCTTTTTACGGACAGGAGGCGGCTACACCTTC

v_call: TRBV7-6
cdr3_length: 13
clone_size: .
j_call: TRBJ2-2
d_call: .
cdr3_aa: CASSQVITGELFF
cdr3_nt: TGTGCCAGCAGCCAGGTCATTACCGGGGAGCTGTTTTTT

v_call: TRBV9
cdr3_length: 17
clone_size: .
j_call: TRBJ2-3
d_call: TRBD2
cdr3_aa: CASSEGTSGGATDTQYF
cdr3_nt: TGTGCCAGCAGCGAGGGGACTAGCGGGGGAGCCACAGATACGCAGTATTTT

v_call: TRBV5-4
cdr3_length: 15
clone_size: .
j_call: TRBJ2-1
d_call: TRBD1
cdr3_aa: CASSFPGQGYNEQFF
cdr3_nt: TGTGCCAGCAGCTTCCCGGGACAGGGGTACAATGAGCAGTTCTTC

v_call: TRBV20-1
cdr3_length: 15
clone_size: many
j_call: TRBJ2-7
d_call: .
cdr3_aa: CSAARASSWDYEQYF
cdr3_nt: TGCAGTGCTGCCCGAGCGAGTTCCTGGGACTACGAGCAGTACTTC